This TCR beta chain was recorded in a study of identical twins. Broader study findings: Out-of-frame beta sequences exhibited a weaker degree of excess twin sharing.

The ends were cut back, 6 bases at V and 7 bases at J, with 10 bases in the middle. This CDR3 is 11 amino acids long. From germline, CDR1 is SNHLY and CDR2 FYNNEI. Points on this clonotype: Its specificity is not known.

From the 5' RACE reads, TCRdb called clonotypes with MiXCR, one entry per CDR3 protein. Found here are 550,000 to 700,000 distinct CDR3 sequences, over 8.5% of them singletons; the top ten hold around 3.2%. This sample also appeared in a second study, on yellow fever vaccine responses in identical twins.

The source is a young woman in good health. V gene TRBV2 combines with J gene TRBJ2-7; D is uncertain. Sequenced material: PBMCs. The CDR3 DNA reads TGTGCCAGCAGAGGAAAGGAGGAGCAGTACTTC. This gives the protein CASRGKEEQYF.